The rows below give T cell receptor beta chains drawn from one sample of a study of T-cell reconstitution after alpha-beta-depleted transplantation in children. TCRdb recomputed calls from the PCR reads with MiXCR, one row per CDR3 protein. This table holds tens of thousands of distinct CDR3 sequences, approximately 6% found once. The material sequenced was PBMCs, mostly from graft donor cells, taken 60 days after TCRalphabeta/CD19-depleted stem cell transplant. The source is a female patient between 2 and 15 years old who had a stem cell transplant for aplastic anemia, so the T cells may come from the graft donor. Each CDR3 is given with its conserved first and last residue. A D gene is named only where the DNA matches it firmly. Size tells how often a clone was seen (once, few, many) or the class of an expanded clone, and some rows leave it out.

D: .
size: many
V: TRBV7-8
J: TRBJ1-5
CDR3: CASSLRATGTNQPQHF
DNA: TGTGCCAGCAGCTTGAGAGCGACCGGGACCAATCAGCCCCAGCATTTT

D: TRBD2
size: many
V: TRBV5-1
J: TRBJ2-3
CDR3: CASSSGLARDTQYF
DNA: TGCGCCAGCAGCTCCGGACTAGCCCGCGATACGCAGTATTTT

D: .
size: large
V: TRBV6-5
J: TRBJ1-3
CDR3: CASRWGNTIYF
DNA: TGTGCCAGCAGGTGGGGAAACACCATATATTTT

D: .
size: many
V: TRBV5-4
J: TRBJ2-1
CDR3: CASSSGGPYNEQFF
DNA: TGTGCCAGCAGTTCCGGTGGACCCTACAATGAGCAGTTCTTC

D: TRBD2
size: many
V: TRBV6-1
J: TRBJ2-1
CDR3: CASSGPGLAGAEQFF
DNA: TGTGCCAGCAGTGGGCCGGGACTAGCGGGGGCTGAGCAGTTCTTC

D: .
size: many
V: TRBV28
J: TRBJ1-5
CDR3: CASRYSRGSNQPQHF
DNA: TGTGCCAGCAGGTACTCCAGGGGAAGCAATCAGCCCCAGCATTTT

D: TRBD1
size: many
V: TRBV6-1
J: TRBJ1-2
CDR3: CASSEGQGYYGYTF
DNA: TGTGCCAGCAGTGAGGGACAGGGTTACTATGGCTACACCTTC

D: .
size: few
V: TRBV7-9
J: TRBJ1-2
CDR3: CASSPPRQGKLYGYTF
DNA: TGTGCCAGCAGCCCCCCGAGGCAGGGTAAACTCTATGGCTACACCTTC

D: .
size: many
V: TRBV3-1
J: TRBJ1-2
CDR3: CASSQDGVRNYGYTF
DNA: TGTGCCAGCAGCCAAGATGGGGTTAGGAACTATGGCTACACCTTC

D: TRBD2
size: many
V: TRBV4-1
J: TRBJ2-3
CDR3: CASSLGLAGVGDTQYF
DNA: TGCGCCAGCAGCCTCGGACTAGCGGGAGTCGGGGATACGCAGTATTTT

D: .
size: few
V: TRBV9
J: TRBJ1-1
CDR3: CASSAPWGGETEAFF
DNA: TGTGCCAGCAGCGCCCCGTGGGGGGGCGAGACTGAAGCTTTCTTT

D: .
size: .
V: TRBV19
J: TRBJ2-2
CDR3: CASSPPGPTGELFF
DNA: TGTGCCAGTAGTCCCCCGGGACCCACCGGGGAGCTGTTTTTT

D: .
size: many
V: TRBV3-1
J: TRBJ2-5
CDR3: CASSSSQGYQETQYF
DNA: TGTGCCAGCAGCTCATCCCAGGGTTACCAAGAGACCCAGTACTTC

D: TRBD1
size: many
V: TRBV28
J: TRBJ2-7
CDR3: CASSLPGTGTYEQYF
DNA: TGTGCCAGCAGTTTACCCGGGACAGGGACCTACGAGCAGTACTTC

D: .
size: many
V: TRBV6-2/TRBV6-3
J: TRBJ2-2
CDR3: CASSYSRGRNTGELFF
DNA: TGTGCCAGCAGTTACTCGAGGGGGAGGAACACCGGGGAGCTGTTTTTT

D: TRBD1
size: few
V: TRBV7-9
J: TRBJ2-7
CDR3: CASSLGDSSYEQYF
DNA: TGTGCCAGCAGCTTAGGGGACAGCTCCTACGAGCAGTACTTC

D: .
size: many
V: TRBV12-3/TRBV12-4
J: TRBJ2-1
CDR3: CASSLGQGQGHEQFF
DNA: TGTGCCAGCAGTTTAGGGCAGGGTCAGGGGCATGAGCAGTTCTTC

D: .
size: many
V: TRBV25-1
J: TRBJ2-1
CDR3: CASSGSTSPTYNEQFF
DNA: TGTGCCAGCAGTGGAAGTACTAGCCCCACCTACAATGAGCAGTTCTTC

D: .
size: many
V: TRBV20-1
J: TRBJ1-1
CDR3: CSARKGVNTEAFF
DNA: TGCAGTGCTAGGAAAGGGGTGAACACTGAAGCTTTCTTT

D: .
size: many
V: TRBV7-3
J: TRBJ2-1
CDR3: CASSAQGPMEQFF
DNA: TGTGCCAGCAGCGCCCAAGGCCCCATGGAGCAGTTCTTC

D: TRBD1
size: many
V: TRBV12-3/TRBV12-4
J: TRBJ2-2
CDR3: CASTYTQGVYTGELFF
DNA: TGTGCCAGCACCTACACCCAGGGGGTCTACACCGGGGAGCTGTTTTTT

D: TRBD2
size: few
V: TRBV24-1
J: TRBJ2-1
CDR3: CATSDETRLTTSGGADNEQFF
DNA: TGTGCCACCAGTGACGAAACTCGACTAACTACTAGCGGCGGAGCCGACAATGAGCAGTTCTTC

D: .
size: many
V: TRBV7-9
J: TRBJ2-3
CDR3: CASSLVLGGTDTQYF
DNA: TGTGCCAGCAGCTTAGTACTGGGAGGCACAGATACGCAGTATTTT

D: TRBD1
size: many
V: TRBV28
J: TRBJ1-5
CDR3: CASSSATGGFGFNQPQHF
DNA: TGTGCCAGCAGTTCCGCGACAGGGGGCTTCGGGTTCAATCAGCCCCAGCATTTT

D: TRBD2
size: many
V: TRBV5-1
J: TRBJ2-3
CDR3: CASSERGKMQYF
DNA: TGCGCCAGCAGCGAGCGGGGGAAGATGCAGTATTTT

D: .
size: .
V: TRBV7-3
J: TRBJ2-7
CDR3: CASSSGPRGEQYF
DNA: TGTGCCAGCAGCTCCGGGCCGCGGGGCGAGCAGTACTTC

D: TRBD2
size: few
V: TRBV11-2
J: TRBJ2-3
CDR3: CASSLGLAGEVSTDTQYF
DNA: TGTGCCAGCAGCTTAGGGCTAGCGGGAGAGGTTAGCACAGATACGCAGTATTTT

D: .
size: few
V: TRBV2
J: TRBJ2-2
CDR3: CASSEMFFGELFF
DNA: TGTGCCAGCAGTGAAATGTTCTTCGGGGAGCTGTTTTTT

D: .
size: many
V: TRBV6-1
J: TRBJ1-1
CDR3: CASSDSTGRVTEAFF
DNA: TGTGCCAGCAGTGATTCAACAGGGAGGGTCACTGAAGCTTTCTTT